Included here is one TCR beta chain sequence, with context. Its antigen target is currently unknown. Base-call qualities are not available, and no considerably larger clone is one nucleotide away. This record comes from a study of T cell changes during pregnancy in multiple sclerosis (dated 2019 in TCRdb). Regarding the research as a whole: The study examined how the T cell repertoire changed over the course of pregnancy in women with multiple sclerosis.

Compared with germline, V lacks 7 bases and J lacks 5 bases; bases without a gene match: 7. The CDR3 measures 13 amino acids from cysteine to phenylalanine. The read is trimmed to its CDR3 DNA, 39 bases read in frame from base 1. In the germline V gene, CDR1 corresponds to MDHEN and CDR2 to SYDVKM. Library construction relied on the immunoSEQ multiplex PCR assay. TCRdb stores this immuneACCESS table with in-frame sequences only. Part of the clones is absent; in the studies checked, under half of the shortfall reflects unresolved V genes, and no reason is known for the rest. The sample profile shows approximately 100,000 clones; about 91% of them were found once. The ten largest clones represent 2.5% to 4% of the sample.

The sample was peripheral blood, taken in the second trimester of pregnancy. This clonotype was obtained from a female donor with multiple sclerosis, enrolled in a pregnancy study. The chain is encoded by TRBV28 joined to TRBJ2-7; a stretch of 8 junction bases matches TRBD1. The DNA is as follows: TGTGCCAGCAAAGCGACAGGGGTCCACGAGCAGTACTTC. The resulting protein is CASKATGVHEQYF.